This T cell receptor (beta chain) was sequenced during a study of T-cell memory formation after mild COVID-19. The CDR3 spans 13 residues. The V end lost 2 bases, the J end lost 6 bases, and 10 bases lay between the germline ends. Germline assignment: CDR1 SGHTA and CDR2 FQGNSA. Constant-segment primers served in 5'RACE that generated TCR alpha and TCR beta cDNA libraries bearing sample barcodes and UMIs. TCRdb re-derived calls from the 5' RACE reads in MiXCR, one entry per CDR3 protein. This sample has about 390,000 distinct CDR3 sequences; about a sixth occur once, and the top ten carry 20% to 25%.

The sequencing sample was made of PBMCs or a T cell subset sorted from them (not recorded which). The source of this sequence is a man younger than 35 who had mild COVID-19 (a few samples of this study predate the infection). Cell type and time point are not known. V is TRBV7-2 and J is TRBJ1-2, with D uncertain. The CDR3 sequence is CASSLNLGDGYTF. Here the CDR3 DNA reads TGTGCCAGCAGCTTAAATCTCGGGGATGGCTACACCTTC. Full variable domain (remainder filled in from reference TRBV7-2 and TRBJ1-2): GAGVSQSPSNKVTEKGKDVELRCDPISGHTALYWYRQSLGQGLEFLIYFQGNSAPDKSGLPSDRFSAERTGGSVSTLTIQRTQQEDSAVYLCASSLNLGDGYTFGSGTRLTVV.